The next 32 T cell receptor beta chains were all read from a single sample in a study of OX40 agonist ivuxolimab in advanced cancers. The table came from immunoSEQ multiplex PCR; TCRdb's copy has only in-frame clones and leaves some out. The sample shows about 30,000 clones, 91% of them seen only once. The material sequenced was CD4+ or CD8+ T cells sorted from blood, taken in a trial of the OX40 agonist ivuxolimab. The receptors here all came from an adult with an advanced solid tumor such as melanoma, head and neck, liver or kidney cancer.

V gene TRBV4-1 combines with J gene TRBJ1-1; the D is unclear. The CDR3 loop spans 15 amino acids. V was shortened by 2 bases and J by 4 bases, with 14 bases between the two germline ends. Germline CDR1 MGHRA, CDR2 YSYEKL. CDR3 region: CASSQNSRARTEAFF. CDR3 nucleotides: TGCGCCAGCAGCCAAAACAGTAGGGCTCGCACTGAAGCTTTCTTT.

V and J are TRBV28 and TRBJ2-1; D unclear. Deletions cut 1 base from V and 10 bases from J, with 11 bases between. CDR1 MDHEN and CDR2 SYDVKM come from the germline V gene. This CDR3 spans 13 amino acids. In nucleotides, the CDR3 is TGTGCCAGCAGTTTATTGGTTTTTGAAGAGCAGTTCTTC. Translation gives CASSLLVFEEQFF.

This chain uses TRBV11-2 with TRBJ1-1, with a weak D call TRBD1 (6 bases). Trimming took off 4 bases at V and 6 bases at J, with 9 bases between the two ends. Germline-derived CDR1 and CDR2 are SGHAT and FQNNGV. The CDR3 totals 12 residues. The CDR3: CASSWGGAEAFF. DNA of the CDR3: TGTGCCAGCAGCTGGGGGGGCGCTGAAGCTTTCTTT. Full variable domain (rest looked up from reference TRBV11-2 and TRBJ1-1): EAGVAQSPRYKIIEKRQSVAFWCNPISGHATLYWYQQILGQGPKLLIQFQNNGVVDDSQLPKDRFSAERLKGVDSTLKIQPAKLEDSAVYLCASSWGGAEAFFGQGTRLTVV.

This clone was detected only once. The chain has TRBV14 and TRBJ2-1; D is perhaps TRBD1 (6 bases). CDR3 length: 13 amino acids. Per the germline V gene, CDR1 is SGHDN and CDR2 is FVKESK. Trimming stripped 4 bases from V and 6 bases from J, with 10 bases between. CDR3 region: CASSPTGINEQFF. The CDR3 DNA reads TGTGCCAGCAGCCCCACAGGGATCAATGAGCAGTTCTTC.

The chain carries TRBV18 and TRBJ2-1, with TRBD2 as a possible D gene (6 bases). CDR3 length: 14 amino acids. The germline V and J ends were trimmed by 2 bases and 8 bases, with 13 bases remaining between them. Germline CDR1 KGHSH, CDR2 LQKENI. CDR3 loop: CASSPMQREDEQFF. In DNA form, the CDR3 reads TGTGCCAGCTCACCAATGCAGAGGGAGGATGAGCAGTTCTTC.

J is TRBJ1-1 and V is TRBV11-1; D is ambiguous. The CDR3 is 14 residues long. With 1 base removed from V and 0 bases from J, the gap between germline ends came to 6 bases. Germline assignment: CDR1 SGHAT and CDR2 FQDESV (reference sequence). The CDR3 DNA sequence: TGTGCCAGCAGCTTAGGCTCGGTGAACACTGAAGCTTTCTTT. It encodes CASSLGSVNTEAFF. Based on the CDR3 plus reference TRBV11-1 and TRBJ1-1, the full variable domain is EAEVAQSPRYKITEKSQAVAFWCDPISGHATLYWYRQILGQGPELLVQFQDESVVDDSQLPKDRFSAERLKGVDSTLKIQPAELGDSAMYLCASSLGSVNTEAFFGQGTRLTVV.

The J gene is TRBJ2-1, the V gene TRBV21-1. TRBV21-1 is labeled a pseudogene. CDR3 length: 12 residues. This CDR3 is CASSCRPNEQFF. The DNA of the CDR3 is TGTGCCAGCAGTTGCCGACCCAATGAGCAGTTCTTC.

The chain joins TRBV19 to TRBJ1-1; 9 nucleotides align to TRBD1. Looked up from germline, CDR1 is LNHDA and CDR2 is SQIVND (reference sequence). CDR3 size: 13 residues. V was clipped by 9 bases and J by 6 bases; unmatched bases: 8. CDR3 amino acids: CASWLGQGAEAFF. The CDR3 DNA reads TGTGCCAGCTGGCTGGGACAGGGAGCTGAAGCTTTCTTT. Combining the CDR3 with reference TRBV19 and TRBJ1-1 gives the whole variable domain DGGITQSPKYLFRKEGQNVTLSCEQNLNHDAMYWYRQDPGQGLRLIYYSQIVNDFQKGDIAEGYSVSREKKESFPLTVTSAQKNPTAFYLCASWLGQGAEAFFGQGTRLTVV.

This chain links TRBV28 with TRBJ2-3, with 10 bases aligning to TRBD2. Germline CDR1 and CDR2: MDHEN and SYDVKM. The CDR3 sequence is 16 residues long. With 7 bases clipped from V and 0 bases from J, the junction kept 7 bases outside the gene matches. CDR3 nucleotides: TGTGCCAGCAATCGACTAGCGGGCCTTAGCACAGATACGCAGTATTTT. Residues: CASNRLAGLSTDTQYF.

V usage is TRBV28 and J usage is TRBJ1-1, with D unresolved. Looked up from germline, CDR1 is MDHEN and CDR2 is SYDVKM. This CDR3 comprises 13 residues. V was cut by 3 bases and J by 4 bases, with 9 bases left in between. The CDR3: CASSFMPVTEAFF. In DNA form, the CDR3 reads TGTGCCAGCAGTTTTATGCCCGTCACTGAAGCTTTCTTT.

This clone occurred once. V usage is TRBV18 and J usage is TRBJ1-2, with 9 bases lining up with TRBD1. Germline V gene sequence: CDR1 KGHSH, CDR2 LQKENI. The CDR3 is made up of 19 amino acids. Trimming cost V 1 base and J 5 bases; bases outside gene matches: 17. This CDR3 is CASSPRAGTGSGLWYGYTF. DNA for the CDR3: TGTGCCAGCTCACCACGAGCCGGGACAGGGTCGGGGCTATGGTATGGCTACACCTTC.

The chain carries TRBV30 and TRBJ1-1; weak D call: TRBD1 (5 bases). CDR3 length: 13 residues. The V gene's germline CDR1 is GTSNPN and CDR2 SVGIG (reference sequence). V dropped 0 bases and J dropped 5 bases, with 10 bases sitting between them. The CDR3 DNA reads as TGTGCCTGGAGTGTTGGGGGGGAAACTGAAGCTTTCTTT. This codes for CAWSVGGETEAFF.

The chain carries TRBV6-5 and TRBJ1-1; D gene unclear. CDR1 and CDR2 from the germline V gene are MNHEY and SVGAGI. Deletions cut 2 bases from V and 6 bases from J, with 4 bases between. The CDR3 covers 11 residues. The CDR3, as DNA: TGTGCCAGCAGTTACGGAGCTGAAGCTTTCTTT. Its translation: CASSYGAEAFF.

The genes are TRBV29-1 and TRBJ1-5, with TRBD1 matching over 11 bases. V shed 4 bases and J 1 base; nucleotides not matched to a gene: 0. The CDR3 is 14 residues long. Germline-derived CDR1 and CDR2 are SQVTM and ANQGSEA. The DNA of the CDR3 is TGCAGCGTTGGGGACAGGGGGAGCAATCAGCCCCAGCATTTT. Encoded protein: CSVGDRGSNQPQHF.

The chain joins TRBV30 to TRBJ2-3; D might be TRBD2 (5 bases). Germline V CDR1 and CDR2: GTSNPN, SVGIG (reference sequence). Trimming pared 2 bases from V and 4 bases from J, leaving 16 bases between. The CDR3 totals 15 residues. CDR3 in DNA: TGTGCCTGGAGTTCCGGGTCCCATAGCGCAGATACGCAGTATTTT. It codes for CAWSSGSHSADTQYF.

The V call is TRBV7-9, the J call TRBJ1-1, with a weak D call TRBD1 (5 bases). Germline assignment: CDR1 SEHNR and CDR2 FQNEAQ (reference sequence). There are 14 residues in the CDR3. The V gene lost 4 bases and the J gene lost 5 bases, with 14 bases spanning the gap. DNA of the CDR3: TGTGCCAGCAGCTCACGCCTGGGGGTAACTGAAGCTTTCTTT. Its protein is CASSSRLGVTEAFF.

V is TRBV27 and J is TRBJ2-7, with D perhaps given as TRBD1 or TRBD2 (6 bases each). Trimming removed 6 bases from V and 6 bases from J, with 18 bases in between. CDR1 and CDR2 from the germline V gene are MNHEY and SMNVEV (reference sequence). The CDR3 covers 14 residues. The CDR3 nucleotides read TGTGCCAGCAGCCTAGGGGGGAGCGTAGGCGAGCAGTACTTC. The encoded protein is CASSLGGSVGEQYF.

The CDR3 here is CATSRDRSSNYGYTF. The CDR3 DNA follows: TGTGCCACCAGCAGAGATAGGTCCTCTAACTATGGCTACACCTTC. This sequence joins TRBV15 and TRBJ1-2; no definite D call. The V gene's germline CDR1 is LNHNV and CDR2 YYDKDF (reference sequence). This CDR3 has 15 amino acids. The germline V and J ends were trimmed by 0 bases and 0 bases, with 8 bases remaining between them. Full variable domain (remainder filled in from reference TRBV15 and TRBJ1-2): DAMVIQNPRYQVTQFGKPVTLSCSQTLNHNVMYWYQQKSSQAPKLLFHYYDKDFNNEADTPDNFQSRRPNTSFCFLDIRSPGLGDTAMYLCATSRDRSSNYGYTFGSGTRLTVV.

This chain uses TRBV29-1 with TRBJ2-7, with a possible D match to TRBD1 (5 bases). The V gene's germline CDR1 is SQVTM and CDR2 ANQGSEA. Trimming stripped 4 bases from V and 0 bases from J, with 7 bases between. CDR3 size: 12 residues. The CDR3 bases are TGCAGCGTTGGAGACAGCTCCTACGAGCAGTACTTC. Protein product: CSVGDSSYEQYF.

V gene TRBV29-1 combines with J gene TRBJ2-3; TRBD1 is a possible D gene (6 bases). The CDR3 spans 14 residues. Germline CDR1 SQVTM, CDR2 ANQGSEA. V lost 5 bases to trimming and J lost 0 bases, with 12 bases between them. CDR3 loop: CSVPQGQSTDTQYF. As DNA, the CDR3 is TGCAGCGTTCCCCAGGGGCAGAGCACAGATACGCAGTATTTT.

The chain links TRBV18 to TRBJ1-3, with 10 bases fitting TRBD1. V shed 6 bases, J shed 0 bases, and the junction held 17 bases outside the gene matches. CDR1 is KGHSH, CDR2 LQKENI, per germline. The CDR3 totals 20 residues. The CDR3 spells CASSPNKGTGVPFSGNTIYF. CDR3 DNA: TGTGCCAGCTCCCCGAATAAGGGGACAGGGGTCCCCTTCTCTGGAAACACCATATATTTT. Using reference TRBV18 and TRBJ1-3 for the parts outside the CDR3, the full variable domain is NAGVMQNPRHLVRRRGQEARLRCSPMKGHSHVYWYRQLPEEGLKFMVYLQKENIIDESGMPKERFSAEFPKEGPSILRIQQVVRGDSAAYFCASSPNKGTGVPFSGNTIYFGEGSWLTVV.

The chain recombines TRBV5-6 with TRBJ2-7; 10 bases map to TRBD2. The V and J ends lost 4 bases and 2 bases, in that order; junction bases with no gene match: 6. Germline V CDR1 and CDR2: SGHDT, YYEEEE. The CDR3 covers 15 residues. The CDR3: CASSDALAGAYEQYF. The CDR3 DNA follows: TGTGCCAGCAGCGACGCTCTAGCGGGGGCCTACGAGCAGTACTTC. The full variable domain, completed using reference TRBV5-6 and TRBJ2-7, is DAGVTQSPTHLIKTRGQQVTLRCSPKSGHDTVSWYQQALGQGPQFIFQYYEEEERQRGNFPDRFSGHQFPNYSSELNVNALLLGDSALYLCASSDALAGAYEQYFGPGTRLTVT.

This clone has a handful of counts. This rearrangement joins TRBV5-8 to TRBJ1-2; D is undetermined. Per germline, CDR1 SGHTS and CDR2 YDEGEE. V was pared by 5 bases and J by 2 bases, with 10 bases between. This CDR3 is built from 13 residues. The CDR3 loop reads CASSEGANYGYTF. CDR3 DNA: TGTGCCAGCAGTGAGGGCGCGAACTATGGCTACACCTTC.

The V call is TRBV4-3, the J call TRBJ1-1; maybe TRBD1 (6 bases). Germline CDR1 and CDR2: LGHNA and YSLEER. Trimming shortened V by 1 base and J by 0 bases, and 21 bases separated the two germline ends. This CDR3 has 19 amino acids. The CDR3: CASSQVGYPAEGVNTEAFF. The CDR3 bases are TGCGCCAGCAGCCAAGTGGGGTACCCCGCTGAGGGGGTGAACACTGAAGCTTTCTTT.

The rearrangement links TRBV5-1 to TRBJ2-3; a possible D gene is TRBD1 (7 bases). Germline CDR1 reads SGHRS; CDR2 reads YFSETQ. The V and J ends lost 4 bases and 0 bases respectively, with 21 bases between them. The CDR3 has 18 residues. CDR3 nucleotide sequence: TGCGCCAGCAGCGGAGGGACAGAAGATCCAACTAGCACAGATACGCAGTATTTT. It specifies CASSGGTEDPTSTDTQYF.

The chain recombines TRBV9 with TRBJ2-7; a possible D gene is TRBD1 (5 bases). Germline CDR1 SGDLS, CDR2 YYNGEE. The CDR3 is 16 amino acids. V was shortened by 4 bases and J by 2 bases, with 19 bases between the two germline ends. The CDR3 sequence: CASSPVKGARPYEQYF. For the CDR3, the DNA is TGTGCCAGCAGCCCCGTAAAAGGGGCCCGCCCCTACGAGCAGTACTTC.

V usage is TRBV30 and J usage is TRBJ2-3; tentatively, D is TRBD2 (6 bases). CDR1 is GTSNPN, CDR2 SVGIG, per germline (reference sequence). The CDR3 length is 14 residues. V was clipped by 3 bases and J by 6 bases, with 16 bases between them. The DNA for the CDR3 is TGTGCCTGGAGCCGGGACTCATATGGGGATACGCAGTATTTT. This translates into CAWSRDSYGDTQYF.

V usage is TRBV25-1 and J usage is TRBJ1-2; the D is unclear. The CDR3 contains 12 residues. The germline V gene encodes CDR1 MGHDK and CDR2 SYGVNS. The V end lost 5 bases, the J end lost 8 bases, and 12 bases lay between the germline ends. The CDR3 sequence is CASSPGLRGYTF. DNA of the CDR3: TGTGCCAGCAGTCCAGGACTTCGGGGCTACACCTTC.

The V gene is TRBV9, the J gene TRBJ2-7, with TRBD2 as a possible D gene (6 bases). This CDR3 comprises 12 residues. Trimming left V 0 bases short and J 7 bases short, with 8 bases between. The germline V gene has CDR1 SGDLS and CDR2 YYNGEE. The CDR3 sequence: CASSVGGREQYF. The CDR3 DNA sequence: TGTGCCAGCAGCGTAGGAGGGAGGGAGCAGTACTTC.

This chain connects TRBV7-9 to TRBJ1-6; no clear D gene. Germline-derived CDR1 and CDR2 are SEHNR and FQNEAQ (reference sequence). Trimming removed 7 bases at V and 8 bases at J, with 18 bases between. The CDR3 runs 15 residues. This chain's CDR3 is CASTPPIRSDSPLHF. CDR3 bases: TGTGCCAGCACCCCACCTATAAGGTCGGATTCACCCCTCCACTTT. Supplemented by reference TRBV7-9 and TRBJ1-6, the full variable domain reads DTGVSQNPRHKITKRGQNVTFRCDPISEHNRLYWYRQTLGQGPEFLTYFQNEAQLEKSRLLSDRFSAERPKGSFSTLEIQRTEQGDSAMYLCASTPPIRSDSPLHFGNGTRLTVT.

V gene TRBV29-1 combines with J gene TRBJ2-1; 7 bases agree with TRBD2. The CDR3 is 13 amino acids. Germline loops: CDR1 SQVTM, CDR2 ANQGSEA. DNA of the CDR3: TGCACCACAAGGGCGGGAGCACTCAATGAGCAGTTCTTC. Amino acid sequence: CTTRAGALNEQFF.

This chain links TRBV3-1 (or the pseudogene TRBV3-2) with TRBJ2-1; D is ambiguous. The CDR3 sequence is 8 residues long. The germline V gene encodes CDR1 LGHDT and CDR2 YNNKEL (reference sequence). CDR3 amino acids: CAKDEQFF. CDR3 DNA: TGTGCAAAGGATGAGCAGTTCTTC.